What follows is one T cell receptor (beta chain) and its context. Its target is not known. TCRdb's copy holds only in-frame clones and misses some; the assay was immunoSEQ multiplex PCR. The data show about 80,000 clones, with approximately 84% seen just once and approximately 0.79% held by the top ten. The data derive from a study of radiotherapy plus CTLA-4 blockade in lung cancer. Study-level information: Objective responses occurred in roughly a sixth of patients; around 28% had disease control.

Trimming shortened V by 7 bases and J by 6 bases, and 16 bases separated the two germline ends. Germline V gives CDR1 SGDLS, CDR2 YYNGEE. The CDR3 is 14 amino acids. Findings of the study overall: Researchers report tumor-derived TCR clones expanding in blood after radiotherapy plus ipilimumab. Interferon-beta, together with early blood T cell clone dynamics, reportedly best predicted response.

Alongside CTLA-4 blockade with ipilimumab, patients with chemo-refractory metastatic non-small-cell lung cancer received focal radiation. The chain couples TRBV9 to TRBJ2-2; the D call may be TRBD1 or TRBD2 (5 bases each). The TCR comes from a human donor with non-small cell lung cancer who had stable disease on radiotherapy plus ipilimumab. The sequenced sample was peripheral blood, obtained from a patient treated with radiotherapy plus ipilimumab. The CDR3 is CASGAGSIPGELFF. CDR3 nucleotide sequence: TGTGCCAGCGGCGCAGGGAGTATCCCCGGGGAGCTGTTTTTT.